A single T cell receptor beta chain is shown here with its context. Other DNA sequences in this specimen translate into the identical CDR3. This sample was taken from a study of shared clonotypes between healthy human individuals. The assay was immunoSEQ multiplex PCR, and TCRdb's table has in-frame clones only and misses some. The sample holds about 2.3 million clones, 90% to 95% seen once. The sequenced sample was naive CD4+ T cells from PBMCs. Specified subset: CD45RA+ positively selected. The receptor's source is a man between 18 and 29 years old in good health. Some clones in this sample may be carry-over from other donors' samples.

In DNA form, the CDR3 reads TGTGCCAGCAAACTGACAGGGGGGTATGGCTACACCTTC. This sequence encodes CASKLTGGYGYTF. The chain links TRBV28 to TRBJ1-2; 9 nucleotides line up with TRBD1. V gave up 7 bases and J gave up 5 bases; unmatched junction bases: 5. CDR1 MDHEN and CDR2 SYDVKM come from the germline V gene. The CDR3 runs to 13 residues.